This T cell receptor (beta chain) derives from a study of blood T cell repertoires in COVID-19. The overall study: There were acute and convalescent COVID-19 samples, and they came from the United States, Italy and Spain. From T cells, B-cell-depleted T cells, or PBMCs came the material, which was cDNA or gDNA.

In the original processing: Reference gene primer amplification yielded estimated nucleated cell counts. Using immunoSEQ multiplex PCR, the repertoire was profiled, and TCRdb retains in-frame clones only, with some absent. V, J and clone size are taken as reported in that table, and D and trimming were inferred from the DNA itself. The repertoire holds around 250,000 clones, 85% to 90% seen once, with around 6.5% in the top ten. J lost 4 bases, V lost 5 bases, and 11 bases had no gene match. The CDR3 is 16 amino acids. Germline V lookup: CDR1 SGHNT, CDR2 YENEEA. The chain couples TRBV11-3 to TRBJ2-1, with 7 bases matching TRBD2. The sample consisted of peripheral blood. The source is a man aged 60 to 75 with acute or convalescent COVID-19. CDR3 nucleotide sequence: TGTGCCAGCAGCCGACTTGGGGCGGGGGATTACAATGAGCAGTTCTTC. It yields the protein CASSRLGAGDYNEQFF.